The next 17 T cell receptor beta chains were all read from a single sample in a study of OX40 agonist ivuxolimab in advanced cancers. The repertoire was sequenced with immunoSEQ multiplex PCR; TCRdb's copy has only in-frame clones and lacks some. The table includes 73,000 or so clones, around nine tenths detected once. Specimen: CD4+ or CD8+ T cells sorted from blood, collected in a trial of the OX40 agonist ivuxolimab. The receptors here all came from an adult with an advanced solid tumor such as melanoma, head and neck, liver or kidney cancer.

The J gene is TRBJ2-1, the V gene TRBV7-2; D may be TRBD2 (6 bases). The CDR3 length is 13 residues. Trimming stripped 8 bases from V and 5 bases from J, with 13 bases between. Per germline, CDR1 SGHTA and CDR2 FQGNSA. CDR3 region: CASAGLVNNEQFF. The CDR3 coding sequence is TGTGCCAGCGCGGGGCTAGTCAACAATGAGCAGTTCTTC.

In its sample, this clone was seen a few times. The CDR3 sequence: CASSPLQMYEQYF. CDR3 sequence (DNA): TGTGCCAGCAGTCCCCTGCAAATGTACGAGCAGTACTTC. The chain is built from TRBV27 and TRBJ2-7; D is unresolved. Germline V lookup: CDR1 MNHEY, CDR2 SMNVEV (reference sequence). The CDR3 runs 13 residues. The V end was cut by 5 bases, the J end by 4 bases, with 12 bases between.

The gene calls are TRBV5-1 and TRBJ2-7; either TRBD1 or TRBD2 may supply D (6 bases each). V was pared by 4 bases and J by 2 bases, with 10 bases between. The CDR3 length is 13 residues. CDR1 is SGHRS and CDR2 is YFSETQ in the germline V gene. The CDR3 sequence: CASSEEGAYEQYF. Here the CDR3 DNA reads TGCGCCAGCAGCGAGGAGGGGGCCTACGAGCAGTACTTC.

The chain uses TRBV7-9 and TRBJ1-2, with 8 bases lining up with TRBD1. There are 14 residues in the CDR3. Germline V gene data show CDR1 as SEHNR and CDR2 as FQNEAQ (reference sequence). V lost 1 base and J lost 7; bases outside the gene matches: 5. CDR3 protein: CASSLVAGGSGYTF. DNA of the CDR3: TGTGCCAGCAGCTTAGTGGCAGGGGGCTCTGGCTACACCTTC. The full variable domain, with the rest looked up from reference TRBV7-9 and TRBJ1-2, is DTGVSQNPRHKITKRGQNVTFRCDPISEHNRLYWYRQTLGQGPEFLTYFQNEAQLEKSRLLSDRFSAERPKGSFSTLEIQRTEQGDSAMYLCASSLVAGGSGYTFGSGTRLTVV.

The chain uses TRBV11-3 and TRBJ2-1; TRBD2 aligns across 7 bases. Germline V gene sequence: CDR1 SGHNT, CDR2 YENEEA. The CDR3 covers 13 residues. V was clipped by 8 bases and J by 6 bases; unmatched bases: 7. The CDR3 here is CASQPGGSNEQFF. CDR3 DNA sequence: TGTGCCAGCCAACCCGGGGGGAGCAATGAGCAGTTCTTC. Together with reference TRBV11-3 and TRBJ2-1, the CDR3 gives the full variable domain: EAGVVQSPRYKIIEKKQPVAFWCNPISGHNTLYWYLQNLGQGPELLIRYENEEAVDDSQLPKDRFSAERLKGVDSTLKIQPAELGDSAVYLCASQPGGSNEQFFGPGTRLTVL.

V and J are TRBV25-1 and TRBJ2-4, with D perhaps TRBD2 (6 bases). CDR3 size: 16 residues. Germline lookup yields CDR1 MGHDK and CDR2 SYGVNS. Trimming shortened V by 2 bases and J by 1 base, and 12 bases separated the two germline ends. The CDR3 loop is CASSEGGSSAKNIQYF. CDR3 nucleotide sequence: TGTGCCAGCAGTGAAGGAGGGTCTTCGGCCAAAAACATTCAGTACTTC. Looking up the rest from reference TRBV25-1 and TRBJ2-4 gives the full variable domain: EADIYQTPRYLVIGTGKKITLECSQTMGHDKMYWYQQDPGMELHLIHYSYGVNSTEKGDLSSESTVSRIRTEHFPLTLESARPSHTSQYLCASSEGGSSAKNIQYFGAGTRLSVL.

V and J are TRBV18 and TRBJ1-4; unclear D gene. Germline CDR1 reads KGHSH; CDR2 reads LQKENI. Deletions cut 1 base from V and 0 bases from J, with 15 bases between. This CDR3 region has 18 residues. The CDR3 reads CASSPLFSPTPTNEKLFF. As DNA, the CDR3 is TGTGCCAGCTCACCACTGTTCAGCCCAACACCAACTAATGAAAAACTGTTTTTT. Variable domain in full (rest from reference TRBV18 and TRBJ1-4): NAGVMQNPRHLVRRRGQEARLRCSPMKGHSHVYWYRQLPEEGLKFMVYLQKENIIDESGMPKERFSAEFPKEGPSILRIQQVVRGDSAAYFCASSPLFSPTPTNEKLFFGSGTQLSVL.

The V gene is TRBV19, the J gene TRBJ2-2; D remains unclear. The CDR3 has 15 residues. Germline CDR1 reads LNHDA; CDR2 reads SQIVND (reference sequence). V lost 4 bases and J lost 0, with 9 bases in between. CDR3 nucleotides: TGTGCCAGTAGTACGCCAGGAGCGAACACCGGGGAGCTGTTTTTT. It specifies CASSTPGANTGELFF.

This clone was counted only a few times. The chain joins TRBV5-1 to TRBJ1-1; D perhaps matches TRBD1 (6 bases). V was clipped by 5 bases and J by 3 bases, with 17 bases between them. Germline CDR1 SGHRS, CDR2 YFSETQ. The CDR3 is made up of 15 amino acids. CDR3 bases: TGCGCCAGCAGTTCGACGGGGGCAGCGGACACTGAAGCTTTCTTT. It translates to CASSSTGAADTEAFF.

This clone was counted a single time. V usage is TRBV7-3 and J usage is TRBJ2-3; possible D gene TRBD1, 6 bases. The V gene's germline CDR1 is SGHTA and CDR2 FQGTGA. This CDR3 has 15 residues. V was trimmed by 6 bases and J by 0 bases, leaving 13 bases between them. The CDR3 region is CASRIQGSSTDTQYF. For the CDR3, the DNA is TGTGCCAGCAGGATACAGGGATCTAGCACAGATACGCAGTATTTT.

The chain has TRBV6-6 and TRBJ2-7; D is ambiguous. Germline CDR1 MNHNY, CDR2 SVGAGI (reference sequence). The CDR3 length is 14 residues. V lost 4 bases to trimming and J lost 5 bases, with 15 bases between them. The CDR3 nucleotides are TGTGCCAGCAGTTCCTATACGGGTTTGAACGAGCAGTACTTC. Translating gives CASSSYTGLNEQYF.

The genes are TRBV2 and TRBJ1-5; 10 bases match TRBD1. The germline CDR1 and CDR2 sequences are SNHLY and FYNNEI. The V segment lost 6 bases and the J segment 1 base; nucleotides outside the gene matches: 9. The CDR3 consists of 17 residues. CDR3 nucleotides: TGTGCCAGCAGCAGGGACAGGGGAGGTGGGAGCAATCAGCCCCAGCATTTT. This gives the protein CASSRDRGGGSNQPQHF.

The CDR3 sequence is CASSADRGGRNTEAFF. The CDR3 DNA sequence: TGTGCCAGCAGCGCCGACAGGGGTGGGAGGAACACTGAAGCTTTCTTT. The gene calls are TRBV9 and TRBJ1-1; 8 nucleotides line up with TRBD1. This CDR3 comprises 16 residues. The V gene end was trimmed by 3 bases and the J gene end by 1 base; junction bases not matched to a gene: 8. Germline CDR1 SGDLS, CDR2 YYNGEE.

The chain employs TRBV28 and TRBJ1-6; 10 bases fit TRBD1. V dropped 6 bases and J dropped 5; count of bases not matched to a gene: 4. Germline V CDR1 and CDR2: MDHEN, SYDVKM. The CDR3 is 15 residues long. CDR3 sequence: CASRGTGADNSPLHF. DNA for the CDR3: TGTGCCAGCAGGGGGACAGGGGCGGATAATTCACCCCTCCACTTT.

This chain joins TRBV5-1 and TRBJ2-2; D might be TRBD2 (5 bases). V was pared by 0 bases and J by 5 bases, with 8 bases between. CDR3 length: 14 residues. Per germline, CDR1 SGHRS and CDR2 YFSETQ. CDR3 nucleotides: TGCGCCAGCAGCTTGGGTGAGGGTACCGGGGAGCTGTTTTTT. This codes for CASSLGEGTGELFF.

The chain uses TRBV19 and TRBJ2-1; D may be TRBD1 or TRBD2 (6 bases each). This CDR3 region has 15 residues. Germline V gene data show CDR1 as LNHDA and CDR2 as SQIVND (reference sequence). Trimming took 8 bases from V and 5 from J, leaving 19 bases between them. The CDR3 DNA sequence: TGTGCCAGTTCAATGGAGGGGGGCGCCCACAATGAGCAGTTCTTC. This encodes CASSMEGGAHNEQFF.

J is TRBJ1-2 and V is TRBV28; D is unresolved. Germline V lookup: CDR1 MDHEN, CDR2 SYDVKM. The CDR3 spans 14 residues. V dropped 7 bases and J dropped 7 bases, with 19 bases sitting between them. The CDR3 loop is CASTFTRTSFGYTF. The CDR3 DNA is TGTGCCAGCACCTTTACACGGACCTCCTTTGGCTACACCTTC.